This entry lists 15 T cell receptor beta chains sequenced from one sample in a study of OX40 agonist ivuxolimab in advanced cancers. Sequencing was performed with immunoSEQ multiplex PCR; in TCRdb, only in-frame clones are kept and a portion is missing. The profile shows roughly 100,000 clones, about nine tenths of them singletons. Specimen: CD4+ or CD8+ T cells sorted from blood, collected in a trial of the OX40 agonist ivuxolimab. These receptors originate from an adult with an advanced solid tumor such as melanoma, head and neck, liver or kidney cancer.

The rearrangement uses TRBV16 and TRBJ2-3, with no clear D. The CDR3 runs to 15 residues. Trimming took off 0 bases at V and 2 bases at J, with 9 bases between the two ends. Germline lookup yields CDR1 KGHSY and CDR2 FQNENV. CDR3 amino acids: CASSQSHFVTDTQYF. CDR3 DNA sequence: TGTGCCAGCAGCCAATCCCACTTTGTCACAGATACGCAGTATTTT.

This clone was counted a single time. V usage is TRBV7-3 and J usage is TRBJ2-7, with a possible D match to TRBD1 (5 bases). Trimming pared 2 bases from V and 6 bases from J, leaving 8 bases between. Germline V gene sequence: CDR1 SGHTA, CDR2 FQGTGA. This CDR3 comprises 12 residues. In DNA, the CDR3 is TGTGCCAGCAGCTTAGGGGCCAGCGAGCAGTACTTC. This codes for CASSLGASEQYF.

CDR3 in DNA: TGTGCCAGCAGTTTGCAGCGGGAGGGTAGGGTAGACACAGATACGCAGTATTTT. Translation gives CASSLQREGRVDTDTQYF. This sequence joins TRBV27 and TRBJ2-3, with TRBD2 matching over 10 bases. There are 18 residues in the CDR3. CDR1 MNHEY and CDR2 SMNVEV come from the germline V gene (reference sequence). The ends lost 3 bases at V and 2 bases at J; junction bases unmatched: 11.

This sequence joins TRBV30 and TRBJ1-5, with unresolved D. Germline V lookup: CDR1 GTSNPN, CDR2 SVGIG (reference sequence). V lost 0 bases to trimming and J lost 0 bases, with 15 bases between them. CDR3 size: 17 residues. CDR3 in DNA: TGTGCCTGGAGTGTCGGTCTTACTTTAGATAGCAATCAGCCCCAGCATTTT. It encodes CAWSVGLTLDSNQPQHF.

The CDR3 nucleotides are TGTGCCAGCAGCAAAGGTGGACAGGGCCAAGAGACCCAGTACTTC. Its translation is CASSKGGQGQETQYF. J is TRBJ2-5 and V is TRBV14, with TRBD1 identical over 8 bases. The CDR3 covers 15 residues. Germline-derived CDR1 and CDR2 are SGHDN and FVKESK. The J segment lost 1 base and the V segment lost 5 bases, leaving 6 bases of the junction unmatched.

This sequence joins TRBV9 and TRBJ1-2; D is ambiguous. From germline, CDR1 is SGDLS and CDR2 YYNGEE. CDR3 length: 14 residues. Deletions cut 0 bases from V and 0 bases from J, with 6 bases between. CDR3 sequence reads: CASSVGRANYGYTF. CDR3 bases: TGTGCCAGCAGCGTAGGAAGAGCTAACTATGGCTACACCTTC.

The J gene is TRBJ2-1, the V gene TRBV7-8; 10 bases fit TRBD2. Germline lookup yields CDR1 SGHVS and CDR2 FQNEAQ. J was trimmed by 9 bases and V by 3 bases; bases with no gene match: 11. This CDR3 comprises 16 residues. In DNA, the CDR3 is TGTGCCAGCAGCTTTAATGTAGCGGGAGGCCTCGGTGAGCAGTTCTTC. Amino acids: CASSFNVAGGLGEQFF.

V and J are TRBV11-2 and TRBJ1-6; D is unresolved. Germline V CDR1 and CDR2: SGHAT, FQNNGV. V lost 5 bases, J lost 7 bases, and 15 bases lay in between. The CDR3 covers 15 residues. The CDR3, as DNA: TGTGCCAGCAGCCCCGGCCTTGCTACCAATTCACCCCTCCACTTT. Protein product: CASSPGLATNSPLHF.

V is TRBV6-6 and J is TRBJ2-7, with TRBD2 as a possible D gene (5 bases). Trimming took 7 bases from V and 2 from J, leaving 12 bases between them. CDR3 length: 13 residues. Per the germline V gene, CDR1 is MNHNY and CDR2 is SVGAGI (reference sequence). CDR3 residues: CASTPLDTYEQYF. CDR3 DNA sequence: TGTGCCAGCACCCCACTAGATACCTACGAGCAGTACTTC.

The chain has TRBV6-5 and TRBJ1-1; TRBD1 might be the D (6 bases). Germline V CDR1 and CDR2: MNHEY, SVGAGI. V lost 4 bases to trimming and J lost 5 bases, with 11 bases between them. The CDR3 runs 13 residues. The CDR3 loop reads CASSFTGRTEAFF. The CDR3 DNA follows: TGTGCCAGCAGTTTTACAGGGAGGACTGAAGCTTTCTTT.

This chain connects TRBV4-2 to TRBJ2-5, with a weak D call TRBD1 (6 bases). This CDR3 has 16 residues. Trimming stripped 0 bases from V and 4 bases from J, with 15 bases between. Germline CDR1 and CDR2: LGHNA and YNFKEQ. CDR3 loop: CASSQDSAGAGETQYF. DNA of the CDR3: TGTGCCAGCAGCCAAGATTCGGCAGGGGCGGGAGAGACCCAGTACTTC.

The V call is TRBV15, the J call TRBJ2-5, with TRBD2 as a possible D gene (6 bases). The CDR3 spans 14 residues. The ends were cut back, 6 bases at V and 1 base at J, with 12 bases in the middle. Germline lookup yields CDR1 LNHNV and CDR2 YYDKDF (reference sequence). The CDR3 bases are TGTGCCACCAGGGTTAGACTAGGCCAAGAGACCCAGTACTTC. Its protein product is CATRVRLGQETQYF.

This clone showed up just a few times. This chain connects TRBV15 to TRBJ1-1, with 7 bases fitting TRBD1. The CDR3 spans 15 residues. V lost 7 bases to trimming and J lost 6 bases; unmatched junction nucleotides: 14. CDR1 is LNHNV, CDR2 YYDKDF, per germline (reference sequence). The CDR3 bases are TGTGCCACCACCCCCGTAGGGGGCGATTCCCCTGAAGCTTTCTTT. The encoded protein is CATTPVGGDSPEAFF.

This clone was found a few times. The V and J genes are TRBV6-1 and TRBJ1-6; weak D call: TRBD1 (5 bases). Trimming cost V 6 bases and J 5 bases, with 11 bases left between them. There are 14 residues in the CDR3. The germline V gene encodes CDR1 MNHNS and CDR2 SASEGT. The CDR3 is CASRDWGDNSPLHF. The DNA of the CDR3 is TGTGCCAGCAGGGACTGGGGGGATAATTCACCCCTCCACTTT.

The chain carries TRBV15 and TRBJ2-7, with TRBD2 matching over 11 bases. The junction had 5 bases not matched to a gene; V was cut back by 3 bases and J by 4 bases. Germline lookup yields CDR1 LNHNV and CDR2 YYDKDF (reference sequence). The CDR3 runs to 15 residues. The CDR3 coding sequence is TGTGCCACCAGCAGCCCCGGGACTAGCGGTTACGAGCAGTACTTC. Protein sequence: CATSSPGTSGYEQYF.